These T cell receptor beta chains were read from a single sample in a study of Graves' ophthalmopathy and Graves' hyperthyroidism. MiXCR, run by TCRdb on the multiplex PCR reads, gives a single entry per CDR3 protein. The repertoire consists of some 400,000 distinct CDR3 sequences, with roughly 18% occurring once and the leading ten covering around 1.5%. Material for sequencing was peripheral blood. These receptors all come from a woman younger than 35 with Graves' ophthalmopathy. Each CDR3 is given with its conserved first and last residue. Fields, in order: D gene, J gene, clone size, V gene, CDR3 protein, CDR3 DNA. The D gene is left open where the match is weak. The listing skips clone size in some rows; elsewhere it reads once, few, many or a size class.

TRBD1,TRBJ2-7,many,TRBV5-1,CASSLGPPGQGLYEQYF,TGCGCCAGCAGCTTGGGCCCTCCGGGACAGGGCCTGTACGAGCAGTACTTC
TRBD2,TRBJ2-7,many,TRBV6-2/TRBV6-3,CASARGGTSGTHEQYF,TGTGCCAGCGCGAGGGGAGGGACTAGCGGGACCCACGAGCAGTACTTC
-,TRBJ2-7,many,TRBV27,CASSLSAFTLMSF,TGTGCCAGCAGTTTATCGGCCTTCACGTTGATGAGCTTC
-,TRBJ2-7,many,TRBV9,CASSVLPDPAYEQYF,TGTGCCAGCAGCGTACTTCCCGACCCTGCCTACGAGCAGTACTTC
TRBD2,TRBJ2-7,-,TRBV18,CASSPPGLAGGIGVEQYF,TGTGCCAGCTCACCACCGGGACTAGCGGGAGGTATCGGGGTCGAGCAGTACTTC
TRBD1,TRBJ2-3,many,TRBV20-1,CSASKTGMVTDTQYF,TGCAGTGCTAGCAAGACAGGGATGGTCACAGATACGCAGTATTTT
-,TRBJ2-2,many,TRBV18,CASSPPLTNTGELFF,TGTGCCAGCTCACCCCCCCTGACGAACACCGGGGAGCTGTTTTTT
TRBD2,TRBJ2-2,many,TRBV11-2,CASSHFGGSHGTGELFF,TGTGCCAGCAGCCATTTCGGCGGGAGTCACGGAACCGGGGAGCTGTTTTTT
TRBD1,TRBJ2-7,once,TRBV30,CAGSTGTGAYEQYF,TGTGCCGGCTCGACCGGGACAGGGGCCTACGAGCAGTACTTC
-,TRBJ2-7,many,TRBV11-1,CASSSAAREQYF,TGTGCCAGCAGCTCCGCTGCGCGGGAGCAGTACTTC
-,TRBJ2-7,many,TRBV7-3,CASTLDPGGSYEQYF,TGTGCCAGCACCCTCGATCCTGGGGGATCCTACGAGCAGTACTTC
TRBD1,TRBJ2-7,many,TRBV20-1,CSATGDRYYEQYF,TGCAGTGCTACCGGGGACAGGTACTACGAGCAGTACTTC
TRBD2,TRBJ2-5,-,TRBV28,CASETPGGVQETQYF,TGTGCCAGCGAAACCCCCGGGGGGGTCCAAGAGACCCAGTACTTC
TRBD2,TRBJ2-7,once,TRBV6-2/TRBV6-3,CASSGGRSASYEQYF,TGTGCCAGCAGCGGCGGGAGGTCGGCATCCTACGAGCAGTACTTC
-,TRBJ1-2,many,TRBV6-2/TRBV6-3,CASSYLPDRRGYTF,TGTGCCAGCAGTTACTTGCCCGACAGACGTGGCTACACCTTC
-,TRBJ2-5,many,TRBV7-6,CASSPDQETQYF,TGTGCCAGCAGCCCAGACCAAGAGACCCAGTACTTC
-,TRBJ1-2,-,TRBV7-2,CASRRDVNYGYTF,TGTGCCAGCAGGAGAGACGTTAACTATGGCTACACCTTC
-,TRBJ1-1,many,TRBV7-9,CASSSGTYNTEAFF,TGTGCCAGCAGCTCCGGGACATATAACACTGAAGCTTTCTTT
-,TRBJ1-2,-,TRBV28,CASNSYGYTF,TGTGCCAGCAACAGTTATGGCTACACCTTC
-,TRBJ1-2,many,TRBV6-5,CASSYGQGELYGYTF,TGTGCCAGCAGTTATGGGCAAGGGGAACTGTATGGCTACACCTTC
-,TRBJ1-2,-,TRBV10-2,CASSESGTNYGYTF,TGCGCCAGCAGTGAGTCGGGGACAAACTATGGCTACACCTTC
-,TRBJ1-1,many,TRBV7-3,CASSLKRATEAFF,TGTGCCAGCAGCTTAAAGAGGGCAACTGAAGCTTTCTTT
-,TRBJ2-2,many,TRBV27,CASSLSTYTGELFF,TGTGCCAGCAGTTTATCGACTTACACCGGGGAGCTGTTTTTT
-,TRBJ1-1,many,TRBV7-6,CASSPLMTEAFF,TGTGCCAGCAGCCCCCTCATGACTGAAGCTTTCTTT
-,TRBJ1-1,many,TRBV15,CATRPTGPPFRAFF,TGTGCCACCAGACCTACGGGACCCCCCTTCCGGGCTTTCTTT
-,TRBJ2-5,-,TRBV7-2,CASSLRLVLGQETQYF,TGTGCCAGCAGCTTAAGGTTGGTGCTGGGTCAAGAGACCCAGTACTTC
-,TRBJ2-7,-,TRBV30,CAWSVPTRRASYEQYF,TGTGCCTGGAGTGTACCGACCCGCAGGGCGTCCTACGAGCAGTACTTC
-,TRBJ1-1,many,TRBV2,CASLQAPITEAFF,TGTGCCAGCTTACAGGCCCCTATCACTGAAGCTTTCTTT
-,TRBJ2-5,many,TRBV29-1,CSVQGYQETQYF,TGCAGCGTGCAGGGGTACCAAGAGACCCAGTACTTC
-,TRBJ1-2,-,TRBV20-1,CSAGRAANYGYTF,TGCAGTGCCGGGCGGGCAGCTAACTATGGCTACACCTTC
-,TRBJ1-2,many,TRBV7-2,CASSLYEYYGYTF,TGTGCCAGCAGCTTATATGAGTACTATGGCTACACCTTC
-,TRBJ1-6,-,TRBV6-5,CASSYSGRIYSPLHF,TGTGCCAGCAGTTACTCCGGGCGGATTTATTCACCCCTCCACTTT
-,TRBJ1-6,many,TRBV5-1,CAIPGDGFSVPLHF,TGCGCCATCCCCGGGGACGGCTTCTCGGTCCCCCTCCACTTT
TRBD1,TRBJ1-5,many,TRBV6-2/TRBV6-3,CASSYHPRQGAQGNQPQHF,TGTGCCAGCAGTTATCACCCTAGACAGGGAGCACAGGGCAATCAGCCCCAGCATTTT
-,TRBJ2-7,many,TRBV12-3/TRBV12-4,CASSLAAHEQYF,TGTGCCAGCAGTTTAGCGGCCCACGAGCAGTACTTC
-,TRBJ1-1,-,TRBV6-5,CASSYRREAFF,TGTGCCAGCAGTTACCGGCGTGAAGCTTTCTTT
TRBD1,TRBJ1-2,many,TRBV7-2,CASSSGTGGGGYTF,TGTGCCAGCAGCTCCGGGACAGGGGGTGGGGGCTACACCTTC
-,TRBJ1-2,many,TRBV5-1,CASSLPGSGYTF,TGCGCCAGCAGCTTACCTGGAAGCGGCTACACCTTC
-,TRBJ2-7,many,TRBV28,CASSSGLLYEQYF,TGTGCCAGCAGTTCGGGACTCTTATACGAGCAGTACTTC
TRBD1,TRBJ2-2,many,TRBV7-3,CASSFVGTGGTGELFF,TGTGCCAGCAGCTTCGTAGGGACAGGGGGTACCGGGGAGCTGTTTTTT
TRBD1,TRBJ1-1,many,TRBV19,CASSPSMGQGVFKTEAFF,TGTGCCAGTAGTCCATCGATGGGACAGGGAGTGTTCAAAACTGAAGCTTTCTTT
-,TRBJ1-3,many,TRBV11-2,CASSSQPGQTGNTIYF,TGTGCCAGCAGCTCGCAGCCGGGACAAACGGGAAACACCATATATTTT
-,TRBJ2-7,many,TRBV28,CASSLDQLSYEQYF,TGTGCCAGCAGTTTAGATCAGTTGTCCTACGAGCAGTACTTC
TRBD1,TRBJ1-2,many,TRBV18,CASSPLGQGIGGYTF,TGTGCCAGCTCACCGCTGGGACAGGGGATTGGGGGCTACACCTTC